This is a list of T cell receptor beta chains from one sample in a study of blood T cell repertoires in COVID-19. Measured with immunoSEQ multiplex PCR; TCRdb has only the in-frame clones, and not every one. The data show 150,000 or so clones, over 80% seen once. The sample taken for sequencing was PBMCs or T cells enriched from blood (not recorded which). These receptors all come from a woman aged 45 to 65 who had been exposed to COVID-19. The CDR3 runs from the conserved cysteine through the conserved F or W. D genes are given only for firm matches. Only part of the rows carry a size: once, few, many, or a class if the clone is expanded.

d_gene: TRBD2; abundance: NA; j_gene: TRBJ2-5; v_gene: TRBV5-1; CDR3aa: CASSFGPSGSGETQYF; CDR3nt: TGCGCCAGCAGCTTCGGACCTAGCGGGAGTGGGGAGACCCAGTACTTC
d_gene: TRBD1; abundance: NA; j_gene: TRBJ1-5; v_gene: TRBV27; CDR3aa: CASSMGDRHGSPQHF; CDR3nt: TGTGCCAGCAGCATGGGGGACAGGCATGGTTCGCCCCAGCATTTT
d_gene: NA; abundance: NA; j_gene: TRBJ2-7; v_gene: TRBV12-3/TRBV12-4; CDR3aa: CASSFLEYEQYF; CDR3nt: TGTGCCAGCAGTTTTTTAGAATACGAGCAGTACTTC
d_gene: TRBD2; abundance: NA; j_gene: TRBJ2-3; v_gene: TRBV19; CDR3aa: CASSRLAGSTDTQYF; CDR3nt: TGTGCCAGTAGTCGACTAGCGGGAAGCACAGATACGCAGTATTTT
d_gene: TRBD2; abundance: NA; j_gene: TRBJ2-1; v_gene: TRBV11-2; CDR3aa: CASSSYSGRAENEQFF; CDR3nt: TGTGCCAGCAGCTCCTATAGCGGGAGGGCCGAGAATGAGCAGTTCTTC
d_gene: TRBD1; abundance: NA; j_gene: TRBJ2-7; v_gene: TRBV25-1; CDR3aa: CASSVRGRRDEQYF; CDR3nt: TGTGCCAGCAGTGTAAGGGGGCGACGGGACGAGCAGTACTTC
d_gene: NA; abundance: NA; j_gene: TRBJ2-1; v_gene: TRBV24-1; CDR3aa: CATSDAGPTNEQFF; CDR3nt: TGTGCCACCAGTGATGCGGGACCTACCAATGAGCAGTTCTTC
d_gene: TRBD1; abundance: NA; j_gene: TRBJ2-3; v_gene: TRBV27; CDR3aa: CASSSTPTQGSRTDTQYF; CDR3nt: TGTGCCAGCAGTTCCACCCCCACACAGGGGAGCCGCACAGATACGCAGTATTTT
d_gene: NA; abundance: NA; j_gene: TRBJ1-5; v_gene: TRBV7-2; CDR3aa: CASSLRGYSNQPQHF; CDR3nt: TGTGCCAGCAGCTTACGGGGATATAGCAATCAGCCCCAGCATTTT
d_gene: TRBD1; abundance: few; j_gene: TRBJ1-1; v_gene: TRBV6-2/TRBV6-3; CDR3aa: CASSYVGQGTEAFF; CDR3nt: TGTGCCAGCAGTTACGTAGGACAGGGCACTGAAGCTTTCTTT
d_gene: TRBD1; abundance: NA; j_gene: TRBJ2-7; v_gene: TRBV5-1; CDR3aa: CASSLAKGTGPYEQYF; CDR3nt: TGCGCCAGCAGCTTGGCTAAGGGGACAGGGCCCTACGAGCAGTACTTC
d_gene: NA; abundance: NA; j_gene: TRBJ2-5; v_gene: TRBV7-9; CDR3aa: CASIKGATQETQYF; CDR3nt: TGTGCCAGCATCAAAGGGGCTACTCAAGAGACCCAGTACTTC
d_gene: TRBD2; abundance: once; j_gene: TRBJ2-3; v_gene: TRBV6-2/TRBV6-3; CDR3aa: CASSYSIPGGLATTDTQYF; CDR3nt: TGTGCCAGCAGTTACTCGATTCCCGGGGGACTAGCAACCACAGATACGCAGTATTTT
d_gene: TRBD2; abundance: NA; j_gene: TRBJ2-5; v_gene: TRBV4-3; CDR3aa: CASSQDLGGAQETQYF; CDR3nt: TGCGCCAGCAGCCAAGATCTCGGGGGGGCCCAAGAGACCCAGTACTTC
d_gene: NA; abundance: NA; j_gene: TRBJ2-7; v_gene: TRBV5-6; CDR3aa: CASSLSGSSYEQYF; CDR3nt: TGTGCCAGCAGCTTGAGCGGAAGCTCCTACGAGCAGTACTTC
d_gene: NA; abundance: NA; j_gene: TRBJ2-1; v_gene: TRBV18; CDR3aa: CASSPQGHDEQFF; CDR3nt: TGTGCCAGCTCACCCCAAGGACACGATGAGCAGTTCTTC
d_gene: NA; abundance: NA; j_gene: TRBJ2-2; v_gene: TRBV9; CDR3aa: CASSRGNTGELFF; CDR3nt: TGTGCCAGCTCCAGGGGCAACACCGGGGAGCTGTTTTTT
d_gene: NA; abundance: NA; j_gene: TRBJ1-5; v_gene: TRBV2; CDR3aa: CASSRGGQPQHF; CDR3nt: TGTGCCAGCAGCAGGGGTGGTCAGCCCCAGCATTTT
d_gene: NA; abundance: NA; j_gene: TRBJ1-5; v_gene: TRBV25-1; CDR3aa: CASSEVGGIGNQPQHF; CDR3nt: TGTGCCAGCAGTGAGGTAGGGGGTATCGGTAATCAGCCCCAGCATTTT
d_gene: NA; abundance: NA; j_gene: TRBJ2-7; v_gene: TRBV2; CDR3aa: CASSSNYEQYF; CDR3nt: TGTGCCAGCAGTTCCAACTACGAGCAGTACTTC